The TCR beta chain described here comes from a study of T cells in Graves' hyperthyroidism and ophthalmopathy (dated 2019 in TCRdb). Notes on the research overall: To identify TCR V-J signatures that set the groups apart, the researchers used a discovery cohort of 90 to 100 patients, made up of 40 to 45 with Graves' ophthalmopathy and 57 with stable Graves' hyperthyroidism. Prospective prediction of ophthalmopathy was tested in an independent validation cohort consisting of 18 hyperthyroidism patients and 15 to 17 patients who later progressed to ophthalmopathy. The 100 or so discovery patients were divided at random into training and test sets in a 7:3 ratio. In roughly six Graves' hyperthyroidism patients, the study also compared T-cell repertoires from thyroid tissue with T-cell repertoires from blood. Once sampling was done, hyperthyroidism patients were given methimazole at a starting dose of 30 mg daily, whereas ophthalmopathy patients were given high-dose intravenous methylprednisolone. The paper reports TCR Vbeta CDR3 sequencing of some 140 peripheral blood samples: 43 ophthalmopathy, some 80 hyperthyroidism and 17 progressor patients. Study-level results and caveats: During validation, the model predicted progression to ophthalmopathy a median of roughly six months ahead of onset, with more than 55% sensitivity and around 73% specificity. No statistical method was used to fix the sample size in advance, and group allocation was not hidden from the investigators. Most expanded thyroid clonotypes (frequency above 0.001) were also detected in blood, suggesting blood repertoires may reflect thyroid immune responses. A model built on a 13 V-J signature distinguished ophthalmopathy from stable hyperthyroidism, reaching 87.88% sensitivity and under 84% specificity in cross-validation and 80%/75% in testing.

CDR1 and CDR2 were assigned from the germline V gene as LGHNA and YNFKEQ. Including the terminal cysteine and phenylalanine, the CDR3 comprises 18 residues. Just CDR3 DNA is preserved here, 54 bases in frame from base 1. Graves' hyperthyroidism was defined as stable when no progression to ophthalmopathy occurred over 18 months of follow-up. Hyperthyroidism patients were newly diagnosed, had a disease duration of under 2 months, and were aged 18 to 65 years. The study excluded patients with uncontrolled infections, other autoimmune diseases, pregnancy or lactation. Diagnoses were established on the basis of clinical symptoms, serum thyroxine and TRAb, thyroid ultrasound, and orbital computed tomography. Total RNA was extracted using Trizol reagent, and RNA quality was assessed on an Agilent 2100 Bioanalyzer. The TCR beta CDR3 regions were amplified from the RNA transcripts. The first round of RT-PCR for the TCR CDR3 was performed with the HTBI primer set and the Qiagen OneStep RT-PCR kit. Libraries were constructed in a second round of multiplex PCR, after which size selection and purification were performed. Sequencing of the libraries was done on an Illumina HiSeq2000 using paired-end 100 bp reads. Under the source paper's analysis protocol: SOAPnuke was used to process the raw data, with reads discarded if the reads contained adapters or uncalled bases, had a mean Phred below 15, or lacked an exact constant-primer or identifier match. COPE v1.2.5 was used to merge the high-quality paired reads, and each unique nucleotide sequence was defined as a clonotype. MiTCR v1.1 was used to align the clonotypes against IMGT TRBV, TRBD and TRBJ reference segments. Analysis was restricted to V-J combinations with a frequency above 0.0001, which covered 98% to 99.2% of repertoires. The TCS score was defined as F50 (clonal expansion) divided by E x V (chaos), with BLOSUM62-based TCRdist calculated between CDR3 peptides within each V-J. Welch's t-statistics and random forest reduced some 510 V-J features to 10 to 15, which were used in a naive Bayes classifier (R e1071). Thyroid-blood repertoire similarity was quantified with the Morisita-Horn index. TCRdb reworked the public reads: Q25 trimming with fastp, MiXCR clone assembly, productive beta chains retained. Rows matching on CDR3 protein sequence are summarized as one entry with the most common DNA and genes. TCRdb, rather than the study authors, made the V and J calls. This sample has fewer than 750,000 distinct CDR3 sequences in its table, and more than 45% of those were observed once. The top ten clonotypes cover approximately 8.4% of the sample.

To note about this clonotype: What antigen it recognizes has not been identified. Base qualities were left out, and no much larger clone turns up one base away.

The sequence links TRBV4-2 to TRBJ2-5; 8 junctional bases match TRBD2. The DNA end is more similar to TRBJ2-4, so the J call may be wrong. The sequencing input was peripheral blood or thyroid tissue (not recorded which). This clonotype was obtained from a woman aged 18-29 years with Graves' hyperthyroidism. In nucleotides, the sequence is TGTGCCAGCAGCCCCCCAACGGGATCGGCTAGCGGGCGAGACATTCAGTACTTC. It encodes CASSPPTGSASGRDIQYF.